The 25 T cell receptor beta chains listed next were all sequenced from one sample in a study of cytomegalovirus exposure and HLA in healthy donors. 13 Jbeta primers and 60 Vbeta primers were used for the PCR. Sequencing was performed with immunoSEQ multiplex PCR; in TCRdb, only in-frame clones are kept and a portion is missing. This sample has under 200,000 clones, with over 80% found just once. Sequenced: PBMCs. Receptors were obtained from a male donor in good health and CMV-seropositive.

The chain's CDR3 is CASSQVRSSGNTIYF. The CDR3 DNA reads as TGCGCCAGCAGCCAAGTGAGGTCTTCTGGAAACACCATATATTTT. J is TRBJ1-3 and V is TRBV4-1; D is uncertain. V dropped 1 base and J dropped 1 base, with 8 bases sitting between them. CDR3 length equals 15 residues. The germline V gene encodes CDR1 MGHRA and CDR2 YSYEKL.

The J gene is TRBJ2-1, the V gene TRBV6-1; D not resolved. Trimming shortened V by 3 bases and J by 11 bases, and 20 bases separated the two germline ends. The CDR3 contains 15 residues. Germline values: CDR1 MNHNS, CDR2 SASEGT. Written as DNA, the CDR3 is TGTGCCAGCAGTGAGCGCCTGCTCCGAGGTAATCAGCAGTTCTTC. This sequence encodes CASSERLLRGNQQFF.

This clone was detected once. The chain employs TRBV27 and TRBJ2-1; 9 bases align to TRBD2. The germline V gene has CDR1 MNHEY and CDR2 SMNVEV (reference sequence). Germline trimming cut 2 bases from V and 3 bases from J; bases unmatched to any gene: 5. The CDR3 is made up of 16 amino acids. Here the CDR3 reads CASSLRVSGGYNEQFF. CDR3 sequence (DNA): TGTGCCAGCAGTTTAAGGGTTAGCGGGGGCTACAATGAGCAGTTCTTC.

This chain uses TRBV11-1 with TRBJ1-6, with 7 bases identical to TRBD1. CDR1 is SGHAT and CDR2 is FQDESV in the germline V gene (reference sequence). The CDR3 is made up of 16 amino acids. Trimming at V came to 5 bases and at J to 10 bases, leaving 14 bases not matched to a gene. CDR3 sequence: CASSPFSGTAVSPLHF. The CDR3 DNA sequence: TGTGCCAGCAGCCCTTTCTCCGGGACAGCGGTCTCACCCCTCCACTTT.

The genes are TRBV28 and TRBJ1-2; TRBD1 is a possible D gene (5 bases). The CDR3 totals 13 residues. V lost 6 bases to trimming and J lost 4 bases, with 12 bases between them. The germline CDR1 and CDR2 sequences are MDHEN and SYDVKM. The CDR3 sequence is CASRLGQLYGYTF. In DNA form, the CDR3 reads TGTGCCAGCAGGCTGGGGCAGCTCTATGGCTACACCTTC.

This chain links TRBV19 with TRBJ1-1, with 7 bases matching TRBD1. In germline, CDR1 is LNHDA, CDR2 SQIVND (reference sequence). The V gene end was trimmed by 7 bases and the J gene end by 1 base; junction bases not matched to a gene: 3. The CDR3 length is 13 residues. The CDR3 is CASMRGQNTEAFF. The CDR3, as DNA: TGTGCCAGTATGAGGGGGCAGAACACTGAAGCTTTCTTT. The whole variable domain, filled in from reference TRBV19 and TRBJ1-1, reads DGGITQSPKYLFRKEGQNVTLSCEQNLNHDAMYWYRQDPGQGLRLIYYSQIVNDFQKGDIAEGYSVSREKKESFPLTVTSAQKNPTAFYLCASMRGQNTEAFFGQGTRLTVV.

The chain recombines TRBV7-9 with TRBJ2-7; D remains ambiguous. CDR3 length: 12 residues. Trimming removed 5 bases from V and 2 bases from J, with 7 bases in between. Germline loops: CDR1 SEHNR, CDR2 FQNEAQ (reference sequence). CDR3 coding DNA: TGTGCCAGCAGCGCGGCGGCCTACGAGCAGTACTTC. This gives the protein CASSAAAYEQYF.

The J gene is TRBJ1-2, the V gene TRBV5-6; D perhaps matches TRBD1 (6 bases). The ends were cut back, 4 bases at V and 7 bases at J, with 14 bases in the middle. The CDR3 sequence is 13 residues long. Germline values: CDR1 SGHDT, CDR2 YYEEEE. The CDR3 here is CASSPTGFAGYTF. CDR3 DNA: TGTGCCAGCAGCCCTACAGGGTTTGCTGGCTACACCTTC.

This chain links TRBV30 with TRBJ2-7, with D possibly being TRBD1 (5 bases). This CDR3 comprises 13 residues. The V end lost 4 bases, the J end lost 1 base, and 11 bases lay between the germline ends. Germline V gene lookup returns CDR1 GTSNPN and CDR2 SVGIG (reference sequence). CDR3 DNA: TGTGCCTGGACGAGACAGATATCCTACGAGCAGTACTTC. Translating it yields CAWTRQISYEQYF.

V gene TRBV10-3 combines with J gene TRBJ2-1, with TRBD2 identical over 12 bases. The CDR3 spans 15 residues. Germline lookup yields CDR1 ENHRY and CDR2 SYGVKD. The V gene end was trimmed by 6 bases and the J gene end by 6 bases; junction bases not matched to a gene: 6. The CDR3 bases are TGTGCCATCAGCCCGGGACTAGCGGGTCTCAATGAGCAGTTCTTC. It encodes CAISPGLAGLNEQFF.

As for this clone: The same CDR3 arises from other DNA sequences in this sample as well. The genes are TRBV9 and TRBJ1-4; no firm D call. The CDR3 has 17 residues. The V end lost 0 bases, the J end lost 7 bases, and 19 bases lay between the germline ends. The germline V gene encodes CDR1 SGDLS and CDR2 YYNGEE. The CDR3 loop is CASSVGVEGPGGEKLFF. The DNA of the CDR3 is TGTGCCAGCAGCGTAGGGGTGGAGGGTCCCGGAGGTGAAAAACTGTTTTTT.

The CDR3 bases are TGCAGCGTGAGGACCGGGGAGCTGTTTTTT. Translating gives CSVRTGELFF. The chain employs TRBV29-1 and TRBJ2-2; no definite D call. V lost 6 bases, J lost 5 bases, and 4 bases lay in between. Germline assignment: CDR1 SQVTM and CDR2 ANQGSEA. This CDR3 is 10 amino acids long.

The chain links TRBV5-1 to TRBJ2-2; D is perhaps TRBD2 (6 bases). Germline loops: CDR1 SGHRS, CDR2 YFSETQ. The ends were cut back, 1 base at V and 4 bases at J, with 17 bases in the middle. This CDR3 comprises 17 residues. The CDR3, as DNA: TGCGCCAGCAGCTTGAGTTCGGGACCCGGGGGCACCGGGGAGCTGTTTTTT. Amino acids: CASSLSSGPGGTGELFF.

V and J are TRBV4-2 and TRBJ2-7; possibly TRBD1 for D (5 bases). The ends were cut back, 0 bases at V and 3 bases at J, with 15 bases in the middle. CDR3 length: 16 amino acids. In germline, CDR1 is LGHNA, CDR2 YNFKEQ. The CDR3 DNA is TGTGCCAGCAGCCAAGAGGGCCAGGGCCGTATCTACGAGCAGTACTTC. Translated, it gives CASSQEGQGRIYEQYF.

This chain uses TRBV19 with TRBJ2-1; 11 positions agree with TRBD1. This CDR3 contains 14 residues. CDR1 LNHDA and CDR2 SQIVND come from the germline V gene (reference sequence). V lost 5 bases, J lost 10 bases, and 7 bases stayed unmatched. The CDR3 DNA reads as TGTGCCAGTAGTTTTTCGGACAGGGGGCTCGAGCAGTTCTTC. Protein: CASSFSDRGLEQFF.

This sequence joins TRBV11-1 and TRBJ2-5; tentative D call: TRBD1 (5 bases). The DNA end is a closer match to TRBJ2-7, so the J assignment may be wrong. Germline V lookup: CDR1 SGHAT, CDR2 FQDESV (reference sequence). The CDR3 sequence is 14 residues long. The CDR3 here is CASSLVTGAYEQYF. CDR3 DNA sequence: TGTGCCAGCAGCTTAGTCACAGGCGCCTACGAGCAGTACTTC.

The rearrangement uses TRBV28 and TRBJ1-1; D ambiguous. V lost 1 base, J lost 3 bases, and 3 bases lay in between. Germline CDR1 and CDR2: MDHEN and SYDVKM. The CDR3 length is 12 residues. CDR3 residues: CASSLFYTEAFF. Here the CDR3 DNA reads TGTGCCAGCAGTTTATTCTACACTGAAGCTTTCTTT.

A note on this clone: The same CDR3 is also encoded by other DNA sequences in this sample. V gene TRBV7-8 combines with J gene TRBJ2-1; the match to TRBD2 covers 7 bases. J lost 2 bases, V lost 1 base, and 5 bases had no gene match. This CDR3 region has 16 residues. The germline V gene encodes CDR1 SGHVS and CDR2 FQNEAQ. CDR3 amino acids: CASSLEVGGPYNEQFF. CDR3 DNA: TGTGCCAGCAGCTTAGAAGTGGGAGGGCCCTACAATGAGCAGTTCTTC.

J is TRBJ1-2 and V is TRBV7-2, with 9 bases identical to TRBD1. The CDR3 spans 18 residues. With 0 bases clipped from V and 4 bases from J, the junction kept 12 bases outside the gene matches. Per germline, CDR1 SGHTA and CDR2 FQGNSA. Written as DNA, the CDR3 is TGTGCCAGCAGCTTAGCGGCGATTGGTACAGGGGGCGCCTATGGCTACACCTTC. Translated: CASSLAAIGTGGAYGYTF. Full variable domain (rest looked up from reference TRBV7-2 and TRBJ1-2): GAGVSQSPSNKVTEKGKDVELRCDPISGHTALYWYRQSLGQGLEFLIYFQGNSAPDKSGLPSDRFSAERTGGSVSTLTIQRTQQEDSAVYLCASSLAAIGTGGAYGYTFGSGTRLTVV.

The chain couples TRBV29-1 to TRBJ1-2; TRBD1 is a possible D gene (5 bases). The CDR3 loop spans 13 amino acids. Germline assignment: CDR1 SQVTM and CDR2 ANQGSEA. Between the trimmed V and J ends, which lost 2 bases and 4 bases, there was a span of 11 bases. The CDR3 nucleotides read TGCAGCGTTGAATTGGGGGGTGGCTATGGCTACACCTTC. Amino acids: CSVELGGGYGYTF.

This clone was counted only a few times. The rearrangement links TRBV5-6 to TRBJ2-5; TRBD2 is a possible D gene (6 bases). Trimming removed 4 bases from V and 5 bases from J, with 18 bases in between. Germline V gene lookup returns CDR1 SGHDT and CDR2 YYEEEE. The CDR3 length is 15 residues. CDR3 bases: TGTGCCAGCAGCCCCGGGAGCCCGAGAAGGGAGACCCAGTACTTC. This encodes CASSPGSPRRETQYF.

The DNA of the CDR3 is TGTGCCAGTAGTTCTGACATCACCATTTATGGCTACACCTTC. This sequence encodes CASSSDITIYGYTF. The V and J genes are TRBV19 and TRBJ1-2; D remains ambiguous. There are 14 residues in the CDR3. V was clipped by 5 bases and J by 5 bases, with 15 bases between them. The germline gives CDR1 LNHDA, CDR2 SQIVND (reference sequence).

The J gene is TRBJ2-7, the V gene TRBV7-2; TRBD2 matches 7 bases. Per the germline V gene, CDR1 is SGHTA and CDR2 is FQGNSA. The CDR3 length is 14 residues. V shed 3 bases and J 3 bases; nucleotides not matched to a gene: 5. The CDR3 region has the DNA TGTGCCAGCAGCTTGGGGGGGGGTCACTACGAGCAGTACTTC. Translation: CASSLGGGHYEQYF. The entire variable domain, with the rest obtained from reference TRBV7-2 and TRBJ2-7, is as follows: GAGVSQSPSNKVTEKGKDVELRCDPISGHTALYWYRQSLGQGLEFLIYFQGNSAPDKSGLPSDRFSAERTGGSVSTLTIQRTQQEDSAVYLCASSLGGGHYEQYFGPGTRLTVT.

The chain links TRBV18 to TRBJ1-2; D ambiguous. Germline loops: CDR1 KGHSH, CDR2 LQKENI. Deletions cut 0 bases from V and 2 bases from J, with 7 bases between. The CDR3 extends over 14 amino acids. CDR3 loop: CASSPPGSNYGYTF. The DNA of the CDR3 is TGTGCCAGCTCACCACCGGGCAGCAACTATGGCTACACCTTC. The full variable domain, its missing parts supplied by reference TRBV18 and TRBJ1-2, is NAGVMQNPRHLVRRRGQEARLRCSPMKGHSHVYWYRQLPEEGLKFMVYLQKENIIDESGMPKERFSAEFPKEGPSILRIQQVVRGDSAAYFCASSPPGSNYGYTFGSGTRLTVV.

The rearrangement joins TRBV6-5 to TRBJ2-7; D is undetermined. Germline CDR1 MNHEY, CDR2 SVGAGI. The CDR3 consists of 13 residues. Trimming removed 7 bases at V and 2 bases at J, with 12 bases between. CDR3 bases: TGTGCCAGCACTCCTGGCCAGGCCTACGAGCAGTACTTC. It codes for CASTPGQAYEQYF.